This T cell receptor beta chain derives from a study of T-cell memory formation after mild COVID-19 (dated by TCRdb to the early 2020s). For the wider study: TCR sequence clusters from the two donors were largely donor specific. The cohort comprised two young, previously healthy adult volunteers, one female and one male. T-cell clones expanding and contracting after mild COVID-19 in two donors were tracked by longitudinal TCRalpha and TCRbeta repertoire sequencing. General conclusions and limits of the study: Contracting CD4+ clones appeared mostly in the CM and EM memory subsets, whereas CD8+ clones were enriched in EMRA. Some responding clones were detected in pre-infection memory, which suggested that pre-existing cross-reactive memory T cells had joined the SARS-CoV-2 response. From day 15 to 85, contracting clones showed balanced CD4/CD8 phenotypes, whereas a second wave of clones that expanded from day 15 to 37 leaned towards CD4+. Only a couple of mild cases were covered by the study, and larger cohorts that include severe cases with pre-infection samples were considered necessary. The second-wave clones that peaked on day 37 were not confirmed to be SARS-CoV-2 specific.

Counted from cysteine to phenylalanine, this CDR3 has 16 amino acids. The retained sequence is limited to the CDR3, 48 bases, with the frame set at the first base. V is trimmed back by 4 bases and J by 6 bases, and the junction contains 18 bases that no gene match accounts for. As encoded in the germline V gene, CDR1 is SQVTM while CDR2 is ANQGSEA. Instrument used: Illumina NovaSeq 6000. Using 5'RACE with constant-segment primers, TCRalpha and TCRbeta cDNA libraries were constructed, with sample barcodes and unique molecular identifiers added in the process. RNA was extracted from every sample with Trizol reagent. Libraries were amplified in two PCR steps, with a second sample barcode and Illumina TruSeq adapters added in the second step. Sequencing of the libraries was done on an Illumina NovaSeq, producing 2 x 150 bp paired-end reads. Per the original workflow: The reads were demultiplexed and collapsed into UMI-guided consensus sequences using migec v1.2.7. Using mixcr v2.1.11, the UMI consensuses were aligned to TRA and TRB V and J templates and assembled into clonotypes. Expanded or contracted clonotypes were those called significant by both edgeR and NoisET, with noise models trained on biological replicates. For edgeR calls, the thresholds were a false discovery rate-adjusted p below 0.01 and a log2 fold-change of 1. As an exploratory analysis of dynamics, PCA with hierarchical clustering was applied to max-normalized trajectories of the 1000 most abundant clonotypes. Separately sequenced CD4+ and CD8+ repertoires were used to assign the CD4 or CD8 phenotype of responding clones. TCRdb redid the processing of the public reads, applying fastp at Q25 and MiXCR, and retained in-frame beta chains. Rows are combined by CDR3 protein, so each entry shows the most common genes and DNA. The V and J calls reflect TCRdb's pipeline rather than the authors' work. The sample has about 180,000 distinct CDR3 sequences on record, under 20% of them singletons. The ten largest clones represent approximately 2.1% of the sample.

PBMCs were isolated by Ficoll-Paque density gradient centrifugation. At least ten counts were recorded for this clonotype. This receptor's antigen is unknown. No base quality information exists; no much larger clone differs at one position. The chain is made from TRBV29-1 and TRBJ2-7, and TRBD1 aligns with 7 junction nucleotides. This TCR was sampled from an adult woman who had mild COVID-19 (a few samples of this study predate the infection). The sample titles of this study are shuffled in the database, so cell type and time point are left out; the donor was told from shared clones. Sequenced: PBMCs or a T cell subset sorted from them (not recorded which). The sequence in DNA is TGCAGCGTTGGACGCGGCGGCATGGGGGCAGGGGGCGAGCAGTACTTC. This is translated as CSVGRGGMGAGGEQYF.